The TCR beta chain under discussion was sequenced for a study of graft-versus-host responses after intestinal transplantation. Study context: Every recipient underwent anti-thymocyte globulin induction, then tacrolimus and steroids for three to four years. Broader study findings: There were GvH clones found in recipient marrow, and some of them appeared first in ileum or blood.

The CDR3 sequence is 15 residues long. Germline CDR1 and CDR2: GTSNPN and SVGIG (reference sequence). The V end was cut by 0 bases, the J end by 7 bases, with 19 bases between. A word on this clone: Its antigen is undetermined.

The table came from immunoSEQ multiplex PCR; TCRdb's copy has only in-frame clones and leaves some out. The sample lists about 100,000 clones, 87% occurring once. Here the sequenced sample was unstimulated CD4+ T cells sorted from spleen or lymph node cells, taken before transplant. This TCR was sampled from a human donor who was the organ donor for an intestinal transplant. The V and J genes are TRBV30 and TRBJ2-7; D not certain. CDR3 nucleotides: TGTGCCTGGAGTGTAGGGAACAGCCCCTCGAGAGAGCAGTACTTC. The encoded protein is CAWSVGNSPSREQYF.